This T cell receptor beta chain came from a study of blood T cells in healthy people across ages. The CDR3 contains 15 residues. CDR1 is LGHNA and CDR2 is YNFKEQ in the germline V gene. V lost 1 base and J 1 base, leaving 11 bases between the germline ends. This clonotype was recorded many times. Using a J-beta primer mix together with a sample-barcoded 5' primer, a second PCR was run for roughly 7 to 12 cycles. One entry per CDR3 protein results from TCRdb running MiXCR on the 5' RACE reads. The repertoire includes hundreds of thousands of distinct CDR3 sequences, roughly 48% of them detected once, and around an eighth sits in the top ten.

The source material was blood. V and J are TRBV4-2 and TRBJ2-7; tentatively, D is TRBD1 or TRBD2 (7 bases each). The receptor was derived from a man aged 30-40 years in good health. The CDR3 loop is CASSQAGGGSYEQYF. The DNA of the CDR3 is TGTGCCAGCAGCCAAGCAGGGGGGGGATCCTACGAGCAGTACTTC.